Listed below are T cell receptor beta chains from one sample, sequenced in a study of blood T cell repertoires in COVID-19. Assay used: immunoSEQ multiplex PCR; TCRdb lists only in-frame clones, some missing. This sample has about 16,000 clones, with roughly 89% found just once. Sequencing input: peripheral blood. The receptor set was obtained from a man aged 60-69 years with acute or convalescent COVID-19. Each CDR3 is given with its conserved first and last residue. D genes are given only for firm matches. Clone size is given for some rows only: seen once, a few or many times, or a class if the clone is expanded.

NA TRBJ2-1 TRBV24-1 NA TGTGCCACCAGTGACCCAGTGTTGAGGCATGAGCAGTTCTTC CATSDPVLRHEQFF
TRBD1 TRBJ1-2 TRBV18 NA TGTGCCAGCTCACCAGGGACAGGGACTTATGGCTACACCTTC CASSPGTGTYGYTF
NA TRBJ1-5 TRBV30 once TGTGCCTGGAGTGTAGGGGTTGGTTCAGTGGCCTATCAGCCCCAGCATTTT CAWSVGVGSVAYQPQHF
TRBD1 TRBJ2-7 TRBV6-5 NA TGTGCCACCACCCCTCGCCCGGGACAGACCTACGAGCAGTACTTC CATTPRPGQTYEQYF
NA TRBJ1-2 TRBV5-4 NA TGTGCCAGCAGCTCCCGGGGGTTGGGGATGGATGGCTACACCTTC CASSSRGLGMDGYTF
NA TRBJ1-3 TRBV10-2 NA TGCGCCAGCAGTGACGCGGGAATAGGAAACACCATATATTTT CASSDAGIGNTIYF
TRBD2 TRBJ2-5 TRBV7-6 NA TGTGCCAGCAGCCCCCGACTAGCGGGAGATAGAGAGACCCAGTACTTC CASSPRLAGDRETQYF
NA TRBJ1-5 TRBV4-1 few TGCGCCAGCAGCCAAGAGCCAGGGAGGAATGGCAATCAGCCCCAGCATTTT CASSQEPGRNGNQPQHF
NA TRBJ1-1 TRBV28 NA TGTGCCAGCACCCCGAGTCTAAACACTGAAGCTTTCTTT CASTPSLNTEAFF
NA TRBJ1-1 TRBV5-1 NA TGCGCCAGCAGCTTGAGAGAGTCTGAAGCTTTCTTT CASSLRESEAFF
NA TRBJ1-2 TRBV15 NA TGTGCCACCAGCAGAGATTTGCGACAGCATGGCTACACCTTC CATSRDLRQHGYTF
NA TRBJ1-2 TRBV10-2 NA TGCGCCACCTCTGCGGGGCTCTATGGATATGGCTACACCTTC CATSAGLYGYGYTF
TRBD2 TRBJ2-3 TRBV28 few TGTGCCAGCACCGACTTCCATGGTAGCGGGAGGGCCCAAGATACGCAGTATTTT CASTDFHGSGRAQDTQYF
NA TRBJ2-1 TRBV4-2 NA TGTGCCAGCAGCCAAGAGCGTGCGGGACGCTACAATGAGCAGTTCTTC CASSQERAGRYNEQFF
NA TRBJ2-3 TRBV6-2/TRBV6-3 NA TGTGCCAGCAGTTTCGGTATAGAGATTCCAGGGGATACGCAGTATTTT CASSFGIEIPGDTQYF
NA TRBJ1-1 TRBV14 NA TGTGCCAGCAGCCAAGTAGGGGGGGCCAATGAAGCTTTCTTT CASSQVGGANEAFF
NA TRBJ2-2 TRBV7-3 medium-sized TGTGCCAGCAGCCGCGGACAGACGAACACCGGGGAGCTGTTTTTT CASSRGQTNTGELFF